This T cell receptor (beta chain) comes out of a study of OX40 agonist ivuxolimab in advanced cancers. Study overall: The dose-escalation cohort was about 87% male, with a mean age of around 54 years, ranging roughly 20 to 80. Study-level findings and limits: Compared with others, partial responders at 0.1-3.0 mg/kg displayed clonal expansion among the lowest. Some nonresponders also had low normalized T-cell clonal expansion.

To note about this clone: Its matching antigen is unknown.

This CDR3 region has 17 residues. With V trimmed by 5 bases and J by 6 bases, 16 bases remained unmatched. Germline CDR1 reads SGHAT; CDR2 reads FQNNGV. The data were produced by immunoSEQ multiplex PCR, yet TCRdb's version contains in-frame clones alone and is incomplete. The sample yields around 80,000 clones, roughly 89% seen once. Drawing of blood for sampling happened at baseline, at cycle 4 day 1, and at cycle 7 day 1. The source is an adult with an advanced solid tumor such as melanoma, head and neck, liver or kidney cancer. The chain couples TRBV11-2 to TRBJ2-7; 10 nucleotides align to TRBD1. Sequencing was performed on CD4+ or CD8+ T cells sorted from blood, taken in a trial of the OX40 agonist ivuxolimab. DNA of the CDR3: TGTGCCAGCAGCCCGGCCGCTAGGGACAGGGGTTTTGGCGAGCAGTACTTC. It codes for CASSPAARDRGFGEQYF.